Each of the 14 T cell receptor beta chains below was sequenced from the same sample in a study of PD-1 blockade in classical Hodgkin lymphoma. Sequencing was performed with immunoSEQ multiplex PCR; in TCRdb, only in-frame clones are kept and a portion is missing. The data show tens of thousands of clones, 77% seen once. Described time point: cycle 4 day 1 (C4D1), after 6 weeks of nivolumab. After autologous stem cell transplantation all patients relapsed, and prior brentuximab vedotin exposure differed between cohorts. The specimen was peripheral blood mononuclear cells (PBMCs), collected before the fourth cycle of nivolumab. All receptors derive from a human donor with classical Hodgkin lymphoma.

The gene calls are TRBV19 and TRBJ1-5; a weak D match, TRBD1 (5 bases). V was cut by 0 bases and J by 7 bases, with 10 bases left in between. The CDR3 has 14 amino acids. CDR1 is LNHDA, CDR2 SQIVND, per germline (reference sequence). CDR3 sequence reads: CASSIEGAGQPQHF. For the CDR3, the DNA is TGTGCCAGTAGTATAGAAGGGGCCGGGCAGCCCCAGCATTTT.

The chain uses TRBV11-2 and TRBJ1-2; the D gene is possibly TRBD1 (5 bases). V lost 0 bases and J lost 1, with 9 bases in between. Germline CDR1 SGHAT, CDR2 FQNNGV. CDR3 size: 15 residues. CDR3 sequence: CASSLEEGINYGYTF. CDR3 nucleotide sequence: TGTGCCAGCAGCTTAGAGGAGGGGATTAACTATGGCTACACCTTC.

The chain combines TRBV5-5 with TRBJ2-7; the match to TRBD1 covers 7 bases. V dropped 6 bases and J dropped 0; count of bases not matched to a gene: 9. Germline V gives CDR1 SGHKS, CDR2 YYEKEE (reference sequence). This CDR3 has 15 residues. The CDR3 DNA sequence: TGTGCCAGCAAAACAGGGGAAAAGAGCTCCTACGAGCAGTACTTC. It is translated as CASKTGEKSSYEQYF.

The gene calls are TRBV18 and TRBJ1-6; D perhaps matches TRBD1 (5 bases). CDR1 KGHSH and CDR2 LQKENI come from the germline V gene. V was clipped by 2 bases and J by 10 bases, with 12 bases between them. The CDR3 is made up of 14 amino acids. This CDR3 is CASSPTTVESPLHF. DNA for the CDR3: TGTGCCAGCTCACCAACGACAGTTGAATCACCCCTCCACTTT.

The table lists this clone with a few counts. The chain couples TRBV10-3 to TRBJ1-1; a possible D gene is TRBD1 (6 bases). CDR3 length: 15 amino acids. V lost 5 bases, J lost 6 bases, and 19 bases lay in between. Germline CDR1 and CDR2: ENHRY and SYGVKD. DNA of the CDR3: TGTGCCATCAGTCAATCCCAGGGTCGACAGGCTGAAGCTTTCTTT. Translating gives CAISQSQGRQAEAFF.

The CDR3 DNA sequence: TGTGCCAGCAGTTTGCGCGGGGGAACGGACGAGCAGTACTTC. It translates to CASSLRGGTDEQYF. This chain connects TRBV27 to TRBJ2-7, with 7 bases matching TRBD2. Germline V gene sequence: CDR1 MNHEY, CDR2 SMNVEV (reference sequence). The CDR3 runs 14 residues. Trimming took 3 bases from V and 5 from J; bases not matched to a gene: 7.

The chain employs TRBV28 and TRBJ1-4, with a possible D match to TRBD1 (5 bases). In germline, CDR1 is MDHEN, CDR2 SYDVKM. V gave up 6 bases and J gave up 8 bases, with 22 bases separating them. The CDR3 is 16 amino acids. The CDR3 loop reads CASSNLKGFLVEKLFF. The CDR3 DNA sequence: TGTGCCAGCAGCAACTTAAAGGGGTTTTTAGTCGAAAAACTGTTTTTT.

The V and J genes are TRBV19 and TRBJ2-1; perhaps TRBD1 as D (7 bases). From germline, CDR1 is LNHDA and CDR2 SQIVND (reference sequence). The CDR3 runs to 18 residues. Trimming left V 5 bases short and J 0 bases short, with 20 bases between. As DNA, the CDR3 is TGTGCCAGTAGTCTCCAGGGGGGAGATTTCAGCTCCTACAATGAGCAGTTCTTC. Translation gives CASSLQGGDFSSYNEQFF.

For the CDR3, the DNA is TGTGCCAGCAGCCCGTTGCAAAAGACCCAGTACTTC. Protein product: CASSPLQKTQYF. The chain employs TRBV28 and TRBJ2-5; D unresolved. V was trimmed by 6 bases and J by 6 bases, leaving 11 bases between them. Germline CDR1 reads MDHEN; CDR2 reads SYDVKM. The CDR3 contains 12 residues. The full variable domain, completed using reference TRBV28 and TRBJ2-5, is DVKVTQSSRYLVKRTGEKVFLECVQDMDHENMFWYRQDPGLGLRLIYFSYDVKMKEKGDIPEGYSVSREKKERFSLILESASTNQTSMYLCASSPLQKTQYFGPGTRLLVL.

This clone has just a few counts. The V gene is TRBV29-1, the J gene TRBJ1-2; TRBD1 is a possible D gene (5 bases). Looked up from germline, CDR1 is SQVTM and CDR2 is ANQGSEA. This CDR3 region has 15 residues. V was pared by 6 bases and J by 5 bases, with 22 bases between. CDR3 sequence: CSVPESGTAPYGYTF. The CDR3 DNA reads as TGCAGCGTCCCGGAATCAGGGACGGCCCCTTATGGCTACACCTTC.

V is TRBV18 and J is TRBJ1-1; tentative D call: TRBD1 (5 bases). V gave up 5 bases and J gave up 0 bases, with 22 bases separating them. Germline values: CDR1 KGHSH, CDR2 LQKENI. CDR3 length equals 18 residues. CDR3 residues: CASSTTWAGSNLNTEAFF. CDR3 DNA: TGTGCCAGCTCAACAACCTGGGCAGGGTCAAACTTGAACACTGAAGCTTTCTTT.

The chain joins TRBV6-5 to TRBJ1-1; 8 bases align to TRBD1. Germline V gene sequence: CDR1 MNHEY, CDR2 SVGAGI. V shed 10 bases and J 1 base; nucleotides not matched to a gene: 11. CDR3 length: 15 amino acids. CDR3 in DNA: TGTGCCATCAGAGTCTCAGGGGGCCGGAACACTGAAGCTTTCTTT. This gives the protein CAIRVSGGRNTEAFF.

Only a few counts were recorded for this clone. This chain joins TRBV5-4 and TRBJ1-2, with D possibly TRBD1 on 5 matching bases. The CDR3 is made up of 16 amino acids. Germline V lookup: CDR1 SGHNT, CDR2 YYREEE (reference sequence). V dropped 0 bases and J dropped 2 bases, with 14 bases sitting between them. CDR3 sequence reads: CASSLGGAGINYGYTF. DNA for the CDR3: TGTGCCAGCAGCTTGGGCGGGGCAGGGATCAACTATGGCTACACCTTC.

This clone appeared a few times. The gene calls are TRBV6-1 and TRBJ2-5, with a weak D call TRBD2 (5 bases). From germline, CDR1 is MNHNS and CDR2 SASEGT. This CDR3 is built from 15 residues. Trimming removed 0 bases from V and 2 bases from J, with 10 bases in between. The CDR3 is CASSEASDFQETQYF. Here the CDR3 DNA reads TGTGCCAGCAGTGAAGCGTCGGACTTTCAAGAGACCCAGTACTTC.